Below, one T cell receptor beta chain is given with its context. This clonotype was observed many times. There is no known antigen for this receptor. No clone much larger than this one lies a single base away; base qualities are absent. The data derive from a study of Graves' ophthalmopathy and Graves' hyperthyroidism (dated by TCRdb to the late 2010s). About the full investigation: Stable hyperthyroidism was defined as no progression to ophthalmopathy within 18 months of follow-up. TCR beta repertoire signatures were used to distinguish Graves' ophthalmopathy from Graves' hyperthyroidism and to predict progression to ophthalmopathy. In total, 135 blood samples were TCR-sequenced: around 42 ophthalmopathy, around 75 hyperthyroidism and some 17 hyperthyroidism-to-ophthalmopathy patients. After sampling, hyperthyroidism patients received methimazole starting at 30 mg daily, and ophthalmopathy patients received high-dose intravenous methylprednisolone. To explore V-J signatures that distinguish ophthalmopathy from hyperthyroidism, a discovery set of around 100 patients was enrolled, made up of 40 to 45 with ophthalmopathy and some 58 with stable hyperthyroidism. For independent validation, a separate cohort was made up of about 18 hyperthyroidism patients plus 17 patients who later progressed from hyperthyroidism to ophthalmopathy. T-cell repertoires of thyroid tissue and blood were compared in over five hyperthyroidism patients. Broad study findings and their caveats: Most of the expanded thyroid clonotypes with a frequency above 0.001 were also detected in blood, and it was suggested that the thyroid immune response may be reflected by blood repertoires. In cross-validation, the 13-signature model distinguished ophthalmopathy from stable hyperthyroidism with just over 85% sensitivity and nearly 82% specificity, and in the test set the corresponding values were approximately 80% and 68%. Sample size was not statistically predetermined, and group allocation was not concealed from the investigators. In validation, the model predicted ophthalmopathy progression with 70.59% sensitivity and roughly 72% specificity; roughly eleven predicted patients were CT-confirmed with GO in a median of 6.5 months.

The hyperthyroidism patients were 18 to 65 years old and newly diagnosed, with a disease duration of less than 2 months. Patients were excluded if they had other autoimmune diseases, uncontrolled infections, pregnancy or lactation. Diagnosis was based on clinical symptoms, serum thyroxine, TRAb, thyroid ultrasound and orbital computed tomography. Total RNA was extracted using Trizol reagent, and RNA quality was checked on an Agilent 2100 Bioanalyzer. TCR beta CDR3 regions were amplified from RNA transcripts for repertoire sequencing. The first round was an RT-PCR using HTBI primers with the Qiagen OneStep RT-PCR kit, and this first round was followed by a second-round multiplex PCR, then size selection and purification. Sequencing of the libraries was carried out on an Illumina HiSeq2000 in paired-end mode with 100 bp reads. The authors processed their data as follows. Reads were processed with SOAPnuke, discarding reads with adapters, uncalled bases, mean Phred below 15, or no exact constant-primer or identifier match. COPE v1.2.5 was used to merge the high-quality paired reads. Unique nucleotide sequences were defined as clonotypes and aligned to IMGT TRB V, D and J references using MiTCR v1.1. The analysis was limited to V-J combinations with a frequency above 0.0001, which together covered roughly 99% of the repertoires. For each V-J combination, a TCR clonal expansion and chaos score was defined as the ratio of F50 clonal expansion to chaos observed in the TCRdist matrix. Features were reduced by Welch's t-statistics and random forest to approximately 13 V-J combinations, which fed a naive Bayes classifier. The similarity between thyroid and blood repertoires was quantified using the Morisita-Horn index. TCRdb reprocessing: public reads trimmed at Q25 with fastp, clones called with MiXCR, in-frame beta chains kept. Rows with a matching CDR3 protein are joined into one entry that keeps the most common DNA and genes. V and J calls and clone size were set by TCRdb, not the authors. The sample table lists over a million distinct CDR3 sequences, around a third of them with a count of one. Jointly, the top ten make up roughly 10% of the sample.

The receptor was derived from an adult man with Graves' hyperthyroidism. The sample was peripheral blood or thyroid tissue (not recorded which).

CDR3 protein: CSVSLGPRGTEAFF. The DNA is TGCAGCGTTTCTTTGGGTCCCAGGGGGACTGAAGCTTTCTTT. The V and J segments used are TRBV29-1 and TRBJ1-1; the junction holds 7 bases that match TRBD1. After removal of 5 bases from V and 5 bases from J, the junction retains 11 bases not matched to a gene. CDR1 is given as SQVTM and CDR2 as ANQGSEA, both from the germline V gene. The CDR3 runs 14 residues from the cysteine to the phenylalanine. Solely the CDR3 DNA is kept, with 42 bases framed from the first base.